The clone carrying this TCR beta chain was observed many times. The sample is drawn from a study of human T cells and chemical hapten exposure. V lost 7 bases, J lost 8 bases, and 5 bases stayed unmatched. The CDR3 consists of 13 residues. The germline V gene encodes CDR1 SQVTM and CDR2 ANQGSEA. RNA extraction used unfractionated whole blood as the source of total RNA. Per the original methods: Sampled TCR counts reached a median of roughly 100,000 per sample, with values ranging from about 20,000 to 700,000. TCRdb called the 5' RACE reads again in MiXCR, with one record for every CDR3 protein. The V and J calls shown here were made by TCRdb, not taken from the authors' results. This table has 110,000 or so distinct CDR3 sequences, 15% to 20% appearing once.

The genes are TRBV29-1 and TRBJ2-1; 13 nucleotides agree with TRBD2. This clonotype originated in a human donor in good health. CDR3 region: CSGGLAGRDEQFF. As DNA, the CDR3 is TGCAGCGGGGGACTAGCGGGAAGGGATGAGCAGTTCTTC.